What follows are 28 T cell receptor beta chains derived from one specimen sequenced in a study of identical twins. MiXCR, run by TCRdb on the 5' RACE reads, gives a single entry per CDR3 protein. This sample yields 200,000 to 250,000 distinct CDR3 sequences, of which 6% to 7% are seen a single time; about 14% belongs to the top ten. This sample was shared with a second study, whose subject was T cells expressing NK-cell markers.

The sample consisted of CD8+ T cells sorted from blood. All receptors come from a woman younger than 35 in good health.

This chain joins TRBV3-1 and TRBJ2-7; a weak D match, TRBD1 (6 bases). Looked up from germline, CDR1 is LGHDT and CDR2 is YNNKEL (reference sequence). The ends were cut back, 4 bases at V and 6 bases at J, with 16 bases in the middle. This CDR3 has 14 amino acids. Here the CDR3 reads CASSPQGRASEQYF. As DNA, the CDR3 is TGTGCCAGCAGCCCACAGGGAAGGGCTTCCGAGCAGTACTTC.

The chain uses TRBV27 and TRBJ2-7; D unclear. Trimming cost V 6 bases and J 4 bases, with 13 bases left between them. The CDR3 length is 13 residues. CDR1 is MNHEY, CDR2 SMNVEV, per germline (reference sequence). CDR3 in amino acids: CASRADTMYEQYF. Written as DNA, the CDR3 is TGTGCCAGCAGGGCTGACACTATGTACGAGCAGTACTTC.

This clonotype was counted many times. The V gene is TRBV7-9, the J gene TRBJ2-5, with 15 nucleotides matching TRBD2. The CDR3 has 17 amino acids. The ends lost 4 bases at V and 4 bases at J; junction bases unmatched: 7. Germline loops: CDR1 SEHNR, CDR2 FQNEAQ (reference sequence). In DNA, the CDR3 is TGTGCCAGCAGCTCGGGACTAGCGGGGGGACGTGGAGAGACCCAGTACTTC. This translates into CASSSGLAGGRGETQYF.

This chain links TRBV4-3 with TRBJ2-2; TRBD2 matches at 8 bases. The V gene's germline CDR1 is LGHNA and CDR2 YSLEER. The CDR3 runs to 15 residues. V gave up 7 bases and J gave up 4 bases; unmatched junction bases: 8. The CDR3 loop reads CASTWGLVGTGELFF. The CDR3 DNA is TGCGCCAGCACCTGGGGACTAGTTGGCACCGGGGAGCTGTTTTTT.

This clonotype was seen only a few times. The chain joins TRBV7-6 to TRBJ2-1; 8 nucleotides match TRBD2. This CDR3 is built from 14 residues. V dropped 5 bases and J dropped 5; count of bases not matched to a gene: 5. Germline values: CDR1 SGHVS, CDR2 FNYEAQ. Written as DNA, the CDR3 is TGTGCCAGCAGCCTTAGCGGGATAAACAATGAGCAGTTCTTC. Protein: CASSLSGINNEQFF.

This clonotype occurred a few times. The chain is built from TRBV5-1 and TRBJ2-3; 8 nucleotides align to TRBD1. This CDR3 has 14 residues. Looked up from germline, CDR1 is SGHRS and CDR2 is YFSETQ. The V and J ends lost 4 bases and 5 bases, in that order; junction bases with no gene match: 6. The CDR3 sequence is CASSDRTGLDTQYF. The CDR3 coding sequence is TGCGCCAGCAGCGATAGGACAGGGCTAGATACGCAGTATTTT.

This clonotype was observed a handful of times. This chain connects TRBV12-3 or TRBV12-4 to TRBJ1-2, with D unresolved. The CDR3 consists of 17 residues. The V and J ends lost 3 bases and 0 bases respectively, with 17 bases between them. In nucleotides, the CDR3 is TGTGCCAGCAGTTTGAGTCGCGGGCGGCTATCTAACTATGGCTACACCTTC. Its protein product is CASSLSRGRLSNYGYTF.

Only a few counts were recorded for this clonotype. V gene TRBV3-1 combines with J gene TRBJ1-1, with D uncertain. This CDR3 comprises 18 residues. V was cut by 0 bases and J by 0 bases, with 17 bases left in between. CDR1 is LGHDT and CDR2 is YNNKEL in the germline V gene (reference sequence). CDR3: CASSQEAHITRMNTEAFF. CDR3 DNA: TGTGCCAGCAGCCAAGAGGCGCATATAACGAGAATGAACACTGAAGCTTTCTTT.

The V gene is TRBV6-1, the J gene TRBJ2-7; 9 bases line up with TRBD1. CDR1 MNHNS and CDR2 SASEGT come from the germline V gene. V was clipped by 8 bases and J by 3 bases; unmatched bases: 8. The CDR3 covers 14 residues. The CDR3 region has the DNA TGTGCCAGCGGGGGAGGGGACAGGGACTACGAGCAGTACTTC. Residues: CASGGGDRDYEQYF.

This clonotype was recorded at least ten times. CDR3 in DNA: TGTGCTAGTGGGATTAGCGGGAGGTTGTGGAATGAGCAGTTCTTC. Encoded protein: CASGISGRLWNEQFF. The rearrangement joins TRBV12-5 to TRBJ2-1, with 10 positions matching TRBD2. Trimming took 6 bases from V and 7 from J; bases not matched to a gene: 9. The CDR3 consists of 15 residues. Germline V CDR1 and CDR2: LGHNT, FRNRAP. The full variable domain, rest sourced from reference TRBV12-5 and TRBJ2-1, is DARVTQTPRHKVTEMGQEVTMRCQPILGHNTVFWYRQTMMQGLELLAYFRNRAPLDDSGMPKDRFSAEMPDATLATLKIQPSEPRDSAVYFCASGISGRLWNEQFFGPGTRLTVL.

In its sample, this clonotype was seen a few times. This chain connects TRBV27 to TRBJ2-1, with TRBD2 identical over 15 bases. CDR3 size: 18 residues. CDR1 and CDR2 from the germline V gene are MNHEY and SMNVEV (reference sequence). V gave up 6 bases and J gave up 0 bases; unmatched junction bases: 6. CDR3 in DNA: TGTGCCAGCAGCCCCGGACTAGCGGGGGGGCGCTCCTACAATGAGCAGTTCTTC. This sequence encodes CASSPGLAGGRSYNEQFF.

The chain links TRBV11-2 to TRBJ2-3; TRBD1 aligns across 7 bases. The germline V gene encodes CDR1 SGHAT and CDR2 FQNNGV. The CDR3 extends over 17 amino acids. The trim removed 4 bases at V and 0 bases at J, leaving 10 bases unmatched. CDR3 sequence reads: CASSSGEGAMSTDTQYF. The CDR3 bases are TGTGCCAGCAGCTCCGGCGAGGGGGCAATGAGCACAGATACGCAGTATTTT. The full variable domain, its missing parts supplied by reference TRBV11-2 and TRBJ2-3, is EAGVAQSPRYKIIEKRQSVAFWCNPISGHATLYWYQQILGQGPKLLIQFQNNGVVDDSQLPKDRFSAERLKGVDSTLKIQPAKLEDSAVYLCASSSGEGAMSTDTQYFGPGTRLTVL.

J is TRBJ2-5 and V is TRBV5-1, with a possible D match to TRBD1 (5 bases). Germline CDR1 and CDR2: SGHRS and YFSETQ. V dropped 2 bases and J dropped 5 bases, with 16 bases sitting between them. This CDR3 has 15 residues. CDR3 sequence (DNA): TGCGCCAGCAGCTTAAGGTGGGGCAGTAAGGAGACCCAGTACTTC. Translating gives CASSLRWGSKETQYF.

This rearrangement joins TRBV9 to TRBJ2-3, with 8 bases matching TRBD2. From germline, CDR1 is SGDLS and CDR2 YYNGEE. V lost 3 bases and J lost 6; bases outside the gene matches: 12. CDR3 length: 16 amino acids. The CDR3 is CASSARSGSFYDTQYF. CDR3 DNA sequence: TGTGCCAGCAGCGCTCGAAGCGGGAGCTTCTATGATACGCAGTATTTT. Full variable domain (rest looked up from reference TRBV9 and TRBJ2-3): DSGVTQTPKHLITATGQRVTLRCSPRSGDLSVYWYQQSLDQGLQFLIQYYNGEERAKGNILERFSAQQFPDLHSELNLSSLELGDSALYFCASSARSGSFYDTQYFGPGTRLTVL.

The V gene is TRBV19, the J gene TRBJ2-3; unclear D gene. This CDR3 region has 15 residues. V was trimmed by 1 base and J by 1 base, leaving 9 bases between them. Germline V CDR1 and CDR2: LNHDA, SQIVND (reference sequence). The CDR3 nucleotides are TGTGCCAGTAGTATAGGGACCGCCCGCACAGATACGCAGTATTTT. Encoded protein: CASSIGTARTDTQYF.

This clonotype was picked up a small number of times. CDR3 sequence reads: CASSPTWPSNTGELFF. In DNA form, the CDR3 reads TGTGCCAGCAGCCCTACGTGGCCCTCGAACACCGGGGAGCTGTTTTTT. The chain employs TRBV6-1 and TRBJ2-2; D remains unclear. The CDR3 contains 16 residues. CDR1 is MNHNS, CDR2 SASEGT, per germline. The ends were cut back, 6 bases at V and 0 bases at J, with 14 bases in the middle.

The J gene is TRBJ2-7, the V gene TRBV5-5; D possibly corresponds to TRBD2 (5 bases). Looked up from germline, CDR1 is SGHKS and CDR2 is YYEKEE (reference sequence). CDR3 length equals 15 residues. The V gene lost 4 bases and the J gene lost 6 bases, with 20 bases spanning the gap. The CDR3 DNA sequence: TGTGCCAGCAGCCCGATTAGTGGGAGTGGTTTCGAGCAGTACTTC. Translation: CASSPISGSGFEQYF.

There are many counts of this clonotype. The V and J genes are TRBV12-3 or TRBV12-4 and TRBJ1-2; the D is unclear. The CDR3 extends over 14 amino acids. The germline V and J ends were trimmed by 5 bases and 2 bases, with 12 bases remaining between them. The CDR3 sequence: CASSGGRTNYGYTF. In DNA form, the CDR3 reads TGTGCCAGCAGTGGCGGCAGGACCAACTATGGCTACACCTTC.

This clonotype was counted only a few times. The rearrangement links TRBV27 to TRBJ2-5; a possible D gene is TRBD2 (6 bases). Looked up from germline, CDR1 is MNHEY and CDR2 is SMNVEV (reference sequence). The CDR3 extends over 14 amino acids. The V end lost 6 bases, the J end lost 6 bases, and 17 bases lay between the germline ends. CDR3: CASSLGRSSKTQYF. The CDR3 region has the DNA TGTGCCAGCAGCCTGGGGAGGAGTTCGAAGACCCAGTACTTC.

This clonotype was seen only a few times. The genes are TRBV9 and TRBJ2-2; either TRBD1 or TRBD2 may supply D (5 bases each). Germline CDR1 SGDLS, CDR2 YYNGEE. Deletions cut 0 bases from V and 0 bases from J, with 12 bases between. CDR3 length equals 17 residues. The CDR3 bases are TGTGCCAGCAGCGTAGAAGGGACGGGTTCGAACACCGGGGAGCTGTTTTTT. It codes for CASSVEGTGSNTGELFF.

This clonotype was detected many times. The genes are TRBV14 and TRBJ2-1, with D unresolved. There are 13 residues in the CDR3. V lost 1 base to trimming and J lost 8 bases, with 9 bases between them. Germline V gives CDR1 SGHDN, CDR2 FVKESK. The DNA of the CDR3 is TGTGCCAGCAGCCAAGTGTTGGTGGATGAGCAGTTCTTC. Its protein is CASSQVLVDEQFF.

The chain is built from TRBV27 and TRBJ1-4; D is uncertain. The V gene's germline CDR1 is MNHEY and CDR2 SMNVEV (reference sequence). V was trimmed by 5 bases and J by 5 bases, leaving 12 bases between them. CDR3 size: 14 residues. DNA of the CDR3: TGTGCCAGCAGTCGTACGCCCTCAAATGAAAAACTGTTTTTT. As protein: CASSRTPSNEKLFF.

Ten or more counts support this clonotype. The V gene is TRBV5-1, the J gene TRBJ1-1; 9 bases are shared with TRBD1. From germline, CDR1 is SGHRS and CDR2 YFSETQ. This CDR3 has 14 residues. V was pared by 4 bases and J by 2 bases, with 3 bases of the junction left unmatched. CDR3 DNA sequence: TGCGCCAGCAGCCCGGACAGGGGAAACACTGAAGCTTTCTTT. This encodes CASSPDRGNTEAFF.

This chain links TRBV4-2 with TRBJ1-1; perhaps TRBD1 as D (6 bases). Between the trimmed V and J ends, which lost 0 bases and 3 bases, there was a span of 17 bases. The CDR3 covers 17 residues. Germline assignment: CDR1 LGHNA and CDR2 YNFKEQ. CDR3 protein: CASSQDGDMGSDTEAFF. The CDR3 DNA sequence: TGTGCCAGCAGCCAAGATGGGGACATGGGATCCGACACTGAAGCTTTCTTT.

The V and J genes are TRBV7-9 and TRBJ2-1; D is perhaps TRBD1 (5 bases). The V end lost 1 base, the J end lost 8 bases, and 9 bases lay between the germline ends. The CDR3 runs to 13 residues. The germline gives CDR1 SEHNR, CDR2 FQNEAQ (reference sequence). CDR3 bases: TGTGCCAGCAGCTTAGGAACCAGGGATGAGCAGTTCTTC. It translates to CASSLGTRDEQFF.

This clonotype was picked up many times. The chain uses TRBV10-3 and TRBJ1-1; tentative D call: TRBD1 (5 bases). Trimming left V 4 bases short and J 3 bases short, with 9 bases between. Germline CDR1 is ENHRY and CDR2 is SYGVKD. There are 13 residues in the CDR3. For the CDR3, the DNA is TGTGCCATCAGTGGCTTGGGGGACACTGAAGCTTTCTTT. This sequence encodes CAISGLGDTEAFF.

The rearrangement uses TRBV20-1 and TRBJ1-3; tentative D call: TRBD1 (5 bases). Per the germline V gene, CDR1 is DFQATT and CDR2 is SNEGSKA (reference sequence). The CDR3 covers 15 residues. V lost 3 bases to trimming and J lost 1 base, with 13 bases between them. The CDR3 region has the DNA TGCAGTGCTAGGGTGCGGCAGGGATCTGGAAACACCATATATTTT. Translating it yields CSARVRQGSGNTIYF.

This clonotype was recorded a few times. The chain uses TRBV6-5 and TRBJ2-1; TRBD1 matches 7 bases. There are 15 residues in the CDR3. V lost 4 bases and J lost 3; bases outside the gene matches: 6. CDR1 and CDR2 from the germline V gene are MNHEY and SVGAGI. CDR3 protein: CASSLYGTDYNEQFF. CDR3 in DNA: TGTGCCAGCAGTTTATACGGGACAGACTACAATGAGCAGTTCTTC.